This is a list of T cell receptor beta chains from one sample in a study of shared clonotypes between healthy human individuals. TCRdb keeps only in-frame clones here, not all; method: immunoSEQ multiplex PCR. The sample includes about 460,000 clones, more than 70% seen only once; the top ten take 12%. The source material was PBMCs. These receptors were taken from a woman between 40 and 50 years old in good health. Some clones in this sample may be carry-over from other donors' samples. Each CDR3 is given with its conserved first and last residue. The D gene is left open where the match is weak. The size of a clone is reported for some rows only, either as once, few or many, or as a class for expanded clones.

J	D	V	size	CDR3	DNA
TRBJ1-1	-	TRBV6-6	-	CASSYSIHTEAFF	TGTGCCAGCAGTTACTCGATCCACACTGAAGCTTTCTTT
TRBJ2-1	TRBD1	TRBV7-2	-	CASSPRTGENNEQFF	TGTGCCAGCAGCCCCCGGACAGGGGAGAACAATGAGCAGTTCTTC
TRBJ2-1	TRBD1	TRBV9	many	CASSDPRTGGEQFF	TGTGCCAGCAGCGACCCTCGGACAGGGGGTGAGCAGTTCTTC
TRBJ1-2	-	TRBV28	few	CASTLRGTRGYTF	TGTGCCAGCACCCTTCGGGGTACAAGGGGCTACACCTTC
TRBJ1-5	-	TRBV28	-	CASREVTGSVSQPQHF	TGTGCCAGCAGAGAGGTAACAGGTTCGGTCAGCCAGCCCCAGCATTTT
TRBJ2-2	TRBD1	TRBV7-2	-	CASSQRQGIAGELFF	TGTGCCAGCAGCCAAAGACAGGGAATAGCCGGGGAGCTGTTTTTT
TRBJ2-3	-	TRBV29-1	once	CSVAVGSPTDTQYF	TGCAGCGTTGCGGTAGGGTCCCCCACAGATACGCAGTATTTT
TRBJ1-2	-	TRBV5-6	many	CASSFTNYGYTF	TGTGCCAGCAGCTTTACGAACTATGGCTACACCTTC
TRBJ1-4	-	TRBV5-1	-	CASSYQGATNEKLFF	TGCGCCAGCAGCTATCAGGGTGCAACTAATGAAAAACTGTTTTTT
TRBJ2-7	-	TRBV29-1	-	CSGGPGPSYEQYF	TGCAGCGGGGGGCCGGGCCCCTCCTACGAGCAGTACTTC
TRBJ2-7	TRBD1	TRBV5-8	few	CASSQYRDRDNEQYF	TGTGCCAGCAGCCAATACCGGGACAGGGACAACGAGCAGTACTTC
TRBJ2-1	-	TRBV7-3	-	CASSSDRYNEQFF	TGTGCCAGCAGCTCGGACCGATACAATGAGCAGTTCTTC
TRBJ1-2	TRBD1	TRBV30	-	CAGVPRGQDGYTF	TGTGCCGGCGTGCCCCGGGGACAGGATGGCTACACCTTC
TRBJ2-7	-	TRBV15	-	CATSRDKGPYEQYF	TGTGCCACCAGCAGAGATAAGGGGCCCTACGAGCAGTACTTC
TRBJ2-1	-	TRBV19	-	CASSRQNSYNEQFF	TGTGCCAGCTCCAGACAGAACTCCTACAATGAGCAGTTCTTC
TRBJ2-3	TRBD2	TRBV28	-	CASSPAGERVDTQYF	TGTGCCAGCAGTCCAGCGGGAGAGAGGGTAGATACGCAGTATTTT
TRBJ1-4	-	TRBV7-9	-	CASSLPGDNEKLFF	TGTGCCAGCAGCTTACCAGGGGACAATGAAAAACTGTTTTTT
TRBJ1-5	-	TRBV27	-	CASSFKGDQPQHF	TGTGCCAGCAGTTTCAAGGGGGATCAGCCCCAGCATTTT
TRBJ2-3	TRBD2	TRBV5-4	-	CASTTRREGADTQYF	TGTGCCAGCACCACGAGGCGGGAGGGCGCAGATACGCAGTATTTT
TRBJ2-2	-	TRBV30	-	CAWIPDSPGELFF	TGTGCCTGGATCCCGGACAGCCCCGGGGAGCTGTTTTTT
TRBJ2-5	-	TRBV30	few	CAWSRRRGQETQYF	TGTGCCTGGAGTCGACGGAGGGGCCAAGAGACCCAGTACTTC
TRBJ1-1	-	TRBV5-4	-	CASSLGGRDNTEAFF	TGTGCCAGCAGCTTGGGCGGGAGGGATAACACTGAAGCTTTCTTT
TRBJ1-2	-	TRBV10-3	-	CAISERGADGYTF	TGTGCCATCAGTGAACGGGGGGCGGATGGCTACACCTTC
TRBJ2-3	-	TRBV7-2	-	CASSSQGADTQYF	TGTGCCAGCAGCTCGCAGGGTGCAGATACGCAGTATTTT
TRBJ2-7	-	TRBV20-1	-	CSATAAYEQYF	TGCAGTGCTACGGCCGCCTACGAGCAGTACTTC
TRBJ1-3	-	TRBV11-3	-	CASQRGQGNTIYF	TGTGCCAGCCAGCGCGGACAAGGAAACACCATATATTTT
TRBJ2-7	TRBD2	TRBV9	-	CASSYSVDASGSEQYF	TGTGCCAGCAGCTACAGTGTGGATGCTAGCGGGAGCGAGCAGTACTTC
TRBJ2-1	TRBD2	TRBV4-2	-	CASSAHPGSGSGDEQFF	TGTGCCAGCAGCGCCCACCCTGGGAGCGGGAGTGGGGATGAGCAGTTCTTC
TRBJ1-2	-	TRBV30	-	CAWTQQGTHGYTF	TGTGCCTGGACACAGCAGGGGACCCATGGCTACACCTTC
TRBJ1-1	-	TRBV7-8	-	CASSFRGQNTEAFF	TGTGCCAGCAGCTTCAGGGGCCAGAACACTGAAGCTTTCTTT
TRBJ2-7	TRBD2	TRBV19	few	CASSGRNSYEQYF	TGTGCCAGTAGCGGGAGGAACTCCTACGAGCAGTACTTC
TRBJ2-3	TRBD2	TRBV10-3	-	CAISEPTSGRTDTQYF	TGTGCCATCAGTGAGCCCACTAGCGGGAGAACTGATACGCAGTATTTT
TRBJ1-2	-	TRBV5-6	few	CASSSLGEDGYTF	TGTGCCAGCAGCTCCCTTGGGGAGGATGGCTACACCTTC
TRBJ2-3	TRBD2	TRBV5-1	-	CASSSGLAGSTDTQYF	TGCGCCAGCAGCTCCGGACTAGCTGGGTCCACAGATACGCAGTATTTT
TRBJ2-2	-	TRBV7-2	-	CASSLDSDLNTGELFF	TGTGCCAGCAGCCTGGACAGCGACCTTAACACCGGGGAGCTGTTTTTT
TRBJ2-1	TRBD2	TRBV30	-	CAWSVGAGGNEQFF	TGTGCCTGGAGTGTAGGCGCGGGAGGGAATGAGCAGTTCTTC
TRBJ2-1	-	TRBV28	-	CASSFRGSYNEQFF	TGTGCCAGCAGTTTCAGGGGCTCCTACAATGAGCAGTTCTTC
TRBJ2-2	TRBD1	TRBV7-3	-	CASSLTWTGGFGELFF	TGTGCCAGCAGCTTAACCTGGACAGGGGGCTTCGGGGAGCTGTTTTTT
TRBJ1-2	-	TRBV2	-	CASSVVGYGYTF	TGTGCCAGCAGTGTGGTCGGATATGGCTACACCTTC
TRBJ1-3	-	TRBV2	few	CASSRTVGNTIYF	TGTGCCAGCTCAAGGACGGTTGGAAACACCATATATTTT
TRBJ1-2	-	TRBV5-1	-	CASSLDRDGYTF	TGCGCCAGCAGCTTGGACAGGGATGGCTACACCTTC
TRBJ2-2	TRBD2	TRBV30	-	CAWRGLAEHTGELFF	TGTGCCTGGAGAGGGCTAGCGGAGCACACCGGGGAGCTGTTTTTT
TRBJ2-3	-	TRBV4-1	-	CASSHEAGRTDTQYF	TGCGCCAGCAGCCACGAGGCGGGGCGCACAGATACGCAGTATTTT
TRBJ1-2	-	TRBV6-5	few	CASRRTRMRDFGYTF	TGTGCCAGCAGGCGGACTCGCATGAGGGACTTCGGCTACACCTTC
TRBJ2-3	TRBD2	TRBV19	-	CASSTRLAPHDTQYF	TGTGCCAGTAGTACAAGACTAGCCCCCCACGACACGCAGTATTTT
TRBJ2-1	TRBD2	TRBV28	few	CASSSPGTSGYNEQFF	TGTGCCAGCAGTTCTCCCGGGACTAGCGGGTACAATGAGCAGTTCTTC
TRBJ1-4	-	TRBV28	-	CASSLAGLDEKLFF	TGTGCCAGCAGTTTAGCAGGGTTGGATGAAAAACTGTTTTTT
TRBJ2-1	TRBD1	TRBV9	-	CASSARGTGGYEQFF	TGTGCCAGCAGCGCCCGTGGGACAGGGGGCTATGAGCAGTTCTTC
TRBJ2-7	TRBD2	TRBV7-9	-	CASSLITSGHYEQYF	TGTGCCAGCAGCTTGATCACTAGCGGACACTACGAGCAGTACTTC
TRBJ1-1	-	TRBV18	-	CASSPGAGDTEAFF	TGTGCCAGCTCACCGGGGGCGGGGGACACTGAAGCTTTCTTT
TRBJ2-1	TRBD2	TRBV9	-	CASSAGTSGRPRDDEQFF	TGTGCCAGCAGCGCCGGGACTAGCGGGAGGCCGAGGGACGATGAGCAGTTCTTC
TRBJ2-7	-	TRBV7-8	-	CASSPIAADYEQYF	TGTGCCAGCAGCCCAATAGCGGCAGACTACGAGCAGTACTTC
TRBJ1-2	-	TRBV7-8	many	CASSLAHSPNTFYGYTF	TGTGCCAGCAGCTTAGCGCACAGCCCTAACACTTTCTATGGCTACACCTTC
TRBJ2-5	-	TRBV6-1	-	CATKNDWLEETQYF	TGTGCCACCAAAAATGATTGGTTAGAAGAGACCCAGTACTTC
TRBJ2-3	TRBD2	TRBV7-3	-	CASSLGSGRADTQYF	TGTGCCAGCAGCTTAGGTAGCGGGAGGGCAGATACGCAGTATTTT
TRBJ1-4	-	TRBV5-8	-	CASSLGVTGKLFF	TGTGCCAGCAGCTTGGGGGTGACAGGAAAACTGTTTTTT
TRBJ2-1	-	TRBV5-4	-	CASSLEPGLGNEQFF	TGTGCCAGCAGCTTGGAGCCGGGACTCGGTAATGAGCAGTTCTTC
TRBJ1-5	TRBD1	TRBV28	few	CASRAQGAGVPQHF	TGTGCCAGCAGGGCACAGGGGGCTGGGGTGCCCCAGCATTTT
TRBJ2-7	-	TRBV7-9	once	CASSLAGAYEQYF	TGTGCCAGCAGCTTAGCAGGGGCCTACGAGCAGTACTTC
TRBJ2-5	TRBD1	TRBV10-1	-	CASSRGQGAQETQYF	TGCGCCAGCAGTCGGGGACAGGGGGCCCAAGAGACCCAGTACTTC